This T cell receptor (beta chain) was retrieved from a study of shared clonotypes between healthy human individuals (dated by TCRdb to 2018 to 2021). About the full investigation: A couple of women and a few men aged 18 to 49 years were included in the cohort. Per donor, three plates each were used for CD4 naive and CD4 memory, two for CD8 naive, and one for CD8 memory. To estimate repertoire size and how much clonotypes are shared between individuals, the study performed deep sequencing of blood TCR repertoires from about 5 healthy adults. Different laboratories and diverse techniques were used to prepare libraries and sequence TCR repertoires, to increase sequencing depth and limit assay-specific biases. Between about 0.8 and 9 billion PBMCs per donor were obtained by leukapheresis. The study at large found these results: Sampling was limited to blood, and TCR repertoires in tissue likely differ from TCR repertoires in blood. Compared with non-shared clonotypes, the clonotypes found in all four sorted-subset donors had higher generation probabilities. Pairwise subsampling led to the expectation that sequencing depth would affect the degree of clonotype sharing among donors. Incomplete sequencing was indicated by rarefaction of sorted-subset datasets, despite the large sequencing depth. Sharing across a handful of donors was observed for approximately 5% of naive CD4, around 3.5% of naive CD8, about 2.5% of memory CD4, and about 0.4% of memory CD8 clonotypes. Naive subsets generally had larger estimated clonotype richness than memory subsets did. Because the study included a small number of donors, the genetic and exposure-history diversity represented was limited.

Using the deep immunoSEQ assay, TCR CDR3 regions were amplified from genomic DNA by multiplex PCR. For each cell subset, the extracted genomic DNA was distributed evenly across all wells of several immunoSEQ 96-well plates, and each plate served as one replicate. For sorted subsets, approximately 190 ng of genomic DNA, equivalent to 30,000 or so T cell genomes, went into each replicate PCR. The purified libraries were quantified using a Qubit 3.0 fluorometer, sized with a Bioanalyzer 2100, and then quantified again using the KAPA Library Quantification kit. A separate single-read 150-cycle Illumina NextSeq 550 flow cell was used to sequence each immunoSEQ 96-well plate. In the original analysis: Because the immunoSEQ output held only junctional sequences and lacked quality scores, the filtering could not match the filtering applied to full-length reads. To assign V/J genes and CDR3, sequences were annotated against IMGT germline references using PyIR, a Python wrapper for IgBLAST v1.9. Reads were removed for weak V/J assignments (E-value above 1e-6), missing CDR3, stop codons, out-of-frame junctions, or ambiguous translated residues. V3J clonotypes were defined by identical inferred V gene, J gene, and CDR3 amino acid sequence. Percentage overlap between repertoires was calculated by dividing the number of shared unique clonotypes by the size of the smaller repertoire. Three approaches were used to assess repertoire richness: RTK rarefaction, the Chao1 estimator, and Recon v2.1 estimates of unobserved clonotypes. Generation probabilities for all TCRbeta clonotypes obtained by the gDNA method from a handful of donors were computed using OLGA. TCRdb provides this immuneACCESS table in a form limited to in-frame rearrangements. Some clones are lacking; in checked studies, under half of them reflect an unresolved V gene, and why the rest are absent is not known. The DNA gave D and trimming, while V, J and clone size come from that table. This sample gives 110,000 or so clones in total; 65% to 75% of them show up just once. The top ten hold around 25% of the sample.

The V and J ends are trimmed by 5 bases and 3 bases, leaving 11 bases between them. The germline V gene encodes CDR1 SGHVS and CDR2 FNYEAQ. The CDR3, cysteine through phenylalanine, is 13 amino acids long. Just CDR3 DNA is preserved here, 39 bases in frame from base 1. The donors were healthy, HIV-negative adults with no recently reported acute infections or vaccinations. Every donor was a Caucasian adult living in Nashville, Tennessee, USA. CD8 memory samples consisted of magnetically selected CD45RO+ cells combined with CCR7-negative CD45RA+ effector memory (TemRA) cells. Blood was collected by leukapheresis, and PBMCs were isolated by Ficoll-Histopaque density gradient centrifugation and then cryopreserved in liquid nitrogen vapor phase. Purity and quantity of every magnetically sorted T cell population were checked by analytical flow cytometry. From each sorted fraction, genomic DNA was isolated and quantified by UV absorbance on a Nanodrop 2000c.

This clone has a count of ten or more. Its binding antigen is unknown. No base-level quality is on record; no much larger clone is a single base apart. Other DNA sequences from this sample encode an identical CDR3 as well. This receptor was identified in a woman aged 25 to 39 in good health. The specimen was memory CD8+ T cells sorted from blood. Per the publication, the cell subset or site label means: CD45RO+ cells pooled with CCR7-negative TemRA cells. The sequence joins TRBV7-6 to TRBJ2-7; the D segment could be TRBD1, given 5 matching bases. CDR3 protein: CASSLGPNYEQYF. The DNA is as follows: TGTGCCAGCAGCCTGGGGCCCAACTACGAGCAGTACTTC.